The rows below give T cell receptor beta chains drawn from one sample of a study of beta chain features in type 1 diabetes. The protocol was immunoSEQ multiplex PCR, while the TCRdb copy is restricted to in-frame clones and leaves out a portion. This sample has fewer than 250,000 clones, with approximately 70% found just once. Sample: naive CD4+ T cells from blood. The receptors originated from a man between 25 and 39 years old in good health. Both conserved end residues are trimmed from each CDR3. Fields, in order: V gene, J gene, clone size, CDR3 protein. Not all rows give a size; the values are once, few, many and, for expanded clones, a class.

V gene: TRBV10-3
J gene: TRBJ2-7
clone size: few
CDR3 protein: AIGRDLYEQY

V gene: TRBV30
J gene: TRBJ1-1
clone size: few
CDR3 protein: AWTTTGWMNTEAF

V gene: TRBV9
J gene: TRBJ2-1
clone size: .
CDR3 protein: ASSVNVGRGTEQF

V gene: TRBV20-1
J gene: TRBJ2-7
clone size: .
CDR3 protein: SAPSRSEQY

V gene: TRBV5-1
J gene: TRBJ1-6
clone size: .
CDR3 protein: ASSRRQTNSPLH

V gene: TRBV29-1
J gene: TRBJ2-3
clone size: .
CDR3 protein: SVEQGSTDTQY

V gene: TRBV4-3
J gene: TRBJ2-5
clone size: few
CDR3 protein: ASSQTGTSGETQY

V gene: TRBV30
J gene: TRBJ1-2
clone size: few
CDR3 protein: AFNRERGGYT

V gene: TRBV9
J gene: TRBJ2-1
clone size: .
CDR3 protein: ASSPRQGGLNEQF

V gene: TRBV11-2
J gene: TRBJ1-1
clone size: .
CDR3 protein: ASSLVWSRDTEAF

V gene: TRBV30
J gene: TRBJ1-1
clone size: .
CDR3 protein: AWSPVQGEAF

V gene: TRBV30
J gene: TRBJ2-3
clone size: .
CDR3 protein: AWSVSSGRTDTQY

V gene: TRBV4-3
J gene: TRBJ2-2
clone size: .
CDR3 protein: ASSQEKAGYTGELF

V gene: TRBV18
J gene: TRBJ2-1
clone size: few
CDR3 protein: ASSPRQGYYNEQF

V gene: TRBV14
J gene: TRBJ2-7
clone size: few
CDR3 protein: ASSPTGFRFYEQY

V gene: TRBV13
J gene: TRBJ2-7
clone size: few
CDR3 protein: ASSPNFDEQY

V gene: TRBV11-3
J gene: TRBJ2-1
clone size: once
CDR3 protein: ASSLVGQGANEQF

V gene: TRBV29-1
J gene: TRBJ2-1
clone size: few
CDR3 protein: SVERGTVNNEQF

V gene: TRBV19
J gene: TRBJ1-1
clone size: .
CDR3 protein: ASRQGSGEAF

V gene: TRBV25-1
J gene: TRBJ2-5
clone size: .
CDR3 protein: ASSDFGSQETQY

V gene: TRBV30
J gene: TRBJ2-7
clone size: .
CDR3 protein: ALSGRGTGAIEQY

V gene: TRBV30
J gene: TRBJ1-6
clone size: .
CDR3 protein: AWSVLALWSSYNSPLH

V gene: TRBV6-5
J gene: TRBJ2-7
clone size: few
CDR3 protein: ASTRQGAAYEQY

V gene: TRBV6-5
J gene: TRBJ2-5
clone size: .
CDR3 protein: ASSRLEETQY

V gene: TRBV9
J gene: TRBJ2-2
clone size: .
CDR3 protein: ASSVGVRDTGELF

V gene: TRBV5-6
J gene: TRBJ2-7
clone size: once
CDR3 protein: ASSLRGVEQY

V gene: TRBV2
J gene: TRBJ2-7
clone size: .
CDR3 protein: ASRVTGSSYEQY

V gene: TRBV4-2
J gene: TRBJ2-7
clone size: .
CDR3 protein: ASSQDLNSPYEQY

V gene: TRBV29-1
J gene: TRBJ1-1
clone size: .
CDR3 protein: SVEGHRDTEAF

V gene: TRBV27
J gene: TRBJ2-1
clone size: .
CDR3 protein: ASRNTRDRYNEQF

V gene: TRBV6-1
J gene: TRBJ2-1
clone size: .
CDR3 protein: ASRVHGRGWNEQF

V gene: TRBV28
J gene: TRBJ2-5
clone size: .
CDR3 protein: ASSSGLETQY

V gene: TRBV30
J gene: TRBJ2-7
clone size: .
CDR3 protein: AWSQYTTYEQY

V gene: TRBV29-1
J gene: TRBJ1-2
clone size: .
CDR3 protein: SVDQGYT

V gene: TRBV28
J gene: TRBJ2-6
clone size: .
CDR3 protein: ASSLLLSGANVLT

V gene: TRBV29-1
J gene: TRBJ1-1
clone size: .
CDR3 protein: SVGGALGGF

V gene: TRBV6-5
J gene: TRBJ2-5
clone size: .
CDR3 protein: ASAGSKTQY

V gene: TRBV29-1
J gene: TRBJ2-3
clone size: .
CDR3 protein: SVVEGRQY